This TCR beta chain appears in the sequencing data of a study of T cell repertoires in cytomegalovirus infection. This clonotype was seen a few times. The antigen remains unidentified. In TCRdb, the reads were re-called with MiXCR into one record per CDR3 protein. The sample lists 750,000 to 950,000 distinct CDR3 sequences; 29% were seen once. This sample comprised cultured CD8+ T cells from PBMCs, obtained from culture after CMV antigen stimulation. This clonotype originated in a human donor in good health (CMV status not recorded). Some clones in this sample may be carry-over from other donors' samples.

CDR3 sequence reads: CASSALRGGYEQYV. CDR3 coding DNA: TGTGCCAGCAGTGCGCTCAGGGGGGGGTACGAGCAGTACGTC. The chain recombines TRBV6-4 with TRBJ2-7, with D perhaps being TRBD1 or TRBD2 (7 bases each). This CDR3 is built from 14 residues. V was clipped by 4 bases and J by 4 bases, with 14 bases between them. Germline-derived CDR1 and CDR2 are MRHNA and SNTAGT.